The T cell receptor (beta chain) under discussion was sequenced for a study of T cell changes during pregnancy in multiple sclerosis. This clone was detected only once. Data came from immunoSEQ multiplex PCR; TCRdb stores just in-frame clones and leaves some out. Of 40,000 to 45,000 clones in the sample, nearly 90% were seen once. The CDR3 spans 17 residues. V lost 4 bases to trimming and J lost 0 bases; unmatched junction nucleotides: 7. CDR1 is SGDLS and CDR2 is YYNGEE in the germline V gene. The chain is built from TRBV9 and TRBJ2-1; TRBD2 agrees at 10 bases. The sequencing here drew on CD4+ T cells from peripheral blood mononuclear cells, taken in the first trimester of pregnancy. The receptor was derived from a female donor with multiple sclerosis, enrolled in a pregnancy study. CDR3 in DNA: TGTGCCAGCAGCCCAGCGGGGGGGGCCGGCTCCTACAATGAGCAGTTCTTC. Residues: CASSPAGGAGSYNEQFF.